Described below is a single TCR beta chain sequence and its context. Profiling relied on immunoSEQ multiplex PCR, and the TCRdb table lists in-frame clones only, not all of them. Of 80,000 to 95,000 clones listed, approximately 90% are singletons. The entry originates in a study of OX40 agonist ivuxolimab in advanced cancers. The overall study: Those treated in dose escalation had hepatocellular carcinoma, melanoma, renal cell cancer or head and neck cancer.

Germline V gene lookup returns CDR1 GTSNPN and CDR2 SVGIG (reference sequence). The ends were cut back, 2 bases at V and 5 bases at J, with 12 bases in the middle. The CDR3 is made up of 13 amino acids. Baseline, cycle 4 day 1, and cycle 7 day 1 were the blood sampling points. Source: CD4+ or CD8+ T cells sorted from blood, taken in a trial of the OX40 agonist ivuxolimab. The sequence came from an adult with an advanced solid tumor such as melanoma, head and neck, liver or kidney cancer. The chain couples TRBV30 to TRBJ1-1; tentative D call: TRBD1 (5 bases). CDR3 DNA sequence: TGTGCCTGGAGTCTGCAGGGAGGTACTGAAGCTTTCTTT. Translation gives CAWSLQGGTEAFF. Combining the CDR3 with reference TRBV30 and TRBJ1-1 gives the whole variable domain SQTIHQWPATLVQPVGSPLSLECTVEGTSNPNLYWYRQAAGRGLQLLFYSVGIGQISSEVPQNLSASRPQDRQFILSSKKLLLSDSGFYLCAWSLQGGTEAFFGQGTRLTVV.